This TCR beta chain was recorded in a study of CD4+ T cells in melanoma. Study-wide results and limits: Diverse differentiation states were reported for melanoma neoantigen-specific CD4+ T cells. A reported correlation linked neoantigen-specific CD4+ T cells to CD8+, macrophage and B cell function.

Sequencing was performed with immunoSEQ multiplex PCR; in TCRdb, only in-frame clones are kept and a portion is missing. This table has roughly 60,000 clones, 60% to 75% appearing once. This clone was seen a handful of times. As yet, its antigen is unknown. The germline V gene encodes CDR1 SGHAT and CDR2 FQNNGV. The CDR3 runs 14 residues. With V trimmed by 5 bases and J by 3 bases, 5 bases remained unmatched. This sequence joins TRBV11-2 and TRBJ2-3, with TRBD2 identical over 7 bases. The specimen sequenced was tumor tissue. The clonotype comes from a human donor with melanoma. The CDR3 is CASSRGGQTDTQYF. Written as DNA, the CDR3 is TGTGCCAGCAGCAGGGGAGGGCAAACAGATACGCAGTATTTT.